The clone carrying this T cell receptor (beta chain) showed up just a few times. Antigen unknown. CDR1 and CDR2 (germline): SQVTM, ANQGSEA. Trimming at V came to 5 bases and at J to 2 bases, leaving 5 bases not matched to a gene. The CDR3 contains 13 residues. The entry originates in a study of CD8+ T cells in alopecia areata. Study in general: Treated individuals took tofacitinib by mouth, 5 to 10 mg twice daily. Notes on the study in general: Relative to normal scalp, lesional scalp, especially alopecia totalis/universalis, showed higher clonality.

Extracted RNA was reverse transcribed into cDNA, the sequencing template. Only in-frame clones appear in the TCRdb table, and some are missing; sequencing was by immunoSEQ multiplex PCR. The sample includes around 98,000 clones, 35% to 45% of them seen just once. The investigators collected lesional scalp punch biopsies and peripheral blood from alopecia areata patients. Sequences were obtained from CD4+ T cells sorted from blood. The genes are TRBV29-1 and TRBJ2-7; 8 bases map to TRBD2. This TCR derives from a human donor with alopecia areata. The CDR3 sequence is CSVSGGRTYEQYF. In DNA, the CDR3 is TGCAGCGTTTCTGGCGGGAGGACCTACGAGCAGTACTTC.